The 8 T cell receptor beta chains listed next were all sequenced from one sample in a study of T cells in Graves' hyperthyroidism and ophthalmopathy (dated by TCRdb to 2018 to 2020). Libraries were prepared through multiplex PCR. The run used an Illumina HiSeq 2000. TCR beta CDR3 regions were amplified from RNA transcripts. The TCR CDR3 was subjected to a first round of RT-PCR using the HTBI primer set and the Qiagen OneStep RT-PCR kit. Using fastp trimming at Q25 and MiXCR clonotype assembly, TCRdb reanalyzed the public sequencing data and kept in-frame beta chains. Records with the same CDR3 protein are collapsed into one entry carrying the most frequent genes and DNA. Recorded for this sample are under 450,000 distinct CDR3 sequences; 15% to 19% of them occurred a single time. The leading ten clones occupy roughly 7.4% of the sample. The sequenced sample consisted of blood. The receptors derive from a woman in her late teens or twenties with Graves' hyperthyroidism.

At least ten counts were recorded for this clonotype. This chain's CDR3 is CASSSRGPGDTGELFF. CDR3 sequence (DNA): TGTGCCAGCAGTTCCCGGGGACCGGGGGACACCGGGGAGCTGTTTTTT. The chain links TRBV6-2 or TRBV6-3 to TRBJ2-2; tentative D call: TRBD2 (6 bases). Germline V gene data show CDR1 as MNHEY and CDR2 as SVGEGT. The germline V and J ends were trimmed by 4 bases and 3 bases, with 15 bases remaining between them. The CDR3 extends over 16 amino acids.

This chain joins TRBV6-1 and TRBJ1-1; no clear D. The CDR3 loop spans 12 amino acids. Germline V gene sequence: CDR1 MNHNS, CDR2 SASEGT. Trimming left V 8 bases short and J 2 bases short, with 9 bases between. The CDR3 DNA reads as TGTGCCAGCGTCCGCGGAAACACTGAAGCTTTCTTT. Its protein product is CASVRGNTEAFF.

This clonotype has just a few counts. This chain joins TRBV11-3 and TRBJ2-7, with D unresolved. Germline V CDR1 and CDR2: SGHNT, YENEEA. V was pared by 1 base and J by 2 bases, with 3 bases between. The CDR3 spans 12 residues. The CDR3 reads CASSLVPYEQYF. CDR3 nucleotide sequence: TGTGCCAGCAGCTTAGTCCCCTACGAGCAGTACTTC.

The V call is TRBV12-3 or TRBV12-4, the J call TRBJ2-3; 16 nucleotides line up with TRBD2. The CDR3 has 18 amino acids. Trimming at V came to 3 bases and at J to 3 bases, leaving 6 bases not matched to a gene. The CDR3 sequence: CASSFAGLAGGPTDTQYF. The CDR3 DNA is TGTGCCAGCAGTTTCGCGGGACTAGCGGGGGGGCCGACAGATACGCAGTATTTT.

This clonotype was counted ten times or more. The gene calls are TRBV12-3 or TRBV12-4 and TRBJ1-5, with 7 bases aligning to TRBD1. Trimming cost V 6 bases and J 0 bases; bases outside gene matches: 11. The CDR3 totals 17 residues. The CDR3 DNA follows: TGTGCCAGCAGATCCGAGACAGGGCGATTTAGCAATCAGCCCCAGCATTTT. Protein product: CASRSETGRFSNQPQHF.

This clonotype showed up many times. The chain uses TRBV2 and TRBJ2-7; a weak D match, TRBD2 (6 bases). The CDR3 has 13 amino acids. Trimming cost V 7 bases and J 6 bases, with 16 bases left between them. CDR1 and CDR2 from the germline V gene are SNHLY and FYNNEI. The CDR3 reads CASNDGGKGEQYF. In DNA, the CDR3 is TGTGCCAGCAACGACGGCGGGAAGGGCGAGCAGTACTTC.

This clonotype appeared many times. The rearrangement links TRBV5-8 to TRBJ1-2; no definite D call. The germline V gene encodes CDR1 SGHTS and CDR2 YDEGEE. The CDR3 consists of 14 residues. Trimming shortened V by 3 bases and J by 6 bases, and 15 bases separated the two germline ends. The CDR3, as DNA: TGTGCCAGCAGCTCTGGGCTGGCGGGCGATGGCTACACCTTC. This translates into CASSSGLAGDGYTF.

In its sample, this clonotype was seen many times. The chain has TRBV6-1 and TRBJ2-7; 7 nucleotides agree with TRBD1. Germline lookup yields CDR1 MNHNS and CDR2 SASEGT. Trimming at V came to 5 bases and at J to 4 bases, leaving 11 bases not matched to a gene. This CDR3 contains 15 residues. CDR3: CASSKRGQEHYEQYF. In nucleotides, the CDR3 is TGTGCCAGCAGTAAACGCGGACAGGAACATTACGAGCAGTACTTC.